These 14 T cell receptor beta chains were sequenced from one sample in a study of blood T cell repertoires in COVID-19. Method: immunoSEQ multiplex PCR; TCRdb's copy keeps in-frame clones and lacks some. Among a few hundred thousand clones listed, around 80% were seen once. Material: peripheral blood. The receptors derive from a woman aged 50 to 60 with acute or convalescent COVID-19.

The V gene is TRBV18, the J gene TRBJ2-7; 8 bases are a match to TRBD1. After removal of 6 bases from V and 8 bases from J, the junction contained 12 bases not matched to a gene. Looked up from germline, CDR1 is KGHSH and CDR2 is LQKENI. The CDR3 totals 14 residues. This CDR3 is CASSPDRGPAQQYF. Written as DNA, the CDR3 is TGTGCCAGCTCTCCAGACAGGGGACCGGCGCAGCAGTACTTC.

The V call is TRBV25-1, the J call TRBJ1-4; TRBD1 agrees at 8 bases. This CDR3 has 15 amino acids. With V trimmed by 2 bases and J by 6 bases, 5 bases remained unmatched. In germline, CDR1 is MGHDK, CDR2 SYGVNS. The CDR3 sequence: CASSEPTGVDEKLFF. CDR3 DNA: TGTGCCAGCAGTGAACCGACAGGGGTAGATGAAAAACTGTTTTTT.

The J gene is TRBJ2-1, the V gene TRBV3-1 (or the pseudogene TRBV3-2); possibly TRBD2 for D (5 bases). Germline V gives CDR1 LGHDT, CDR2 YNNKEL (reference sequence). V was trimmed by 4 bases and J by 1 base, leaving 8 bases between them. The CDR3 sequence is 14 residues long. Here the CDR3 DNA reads TGTGCCAGCAGCCCCGGGGTTTCCTACAATGAGCAGTTCTTC. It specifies CASSPGVSYNEQFF.

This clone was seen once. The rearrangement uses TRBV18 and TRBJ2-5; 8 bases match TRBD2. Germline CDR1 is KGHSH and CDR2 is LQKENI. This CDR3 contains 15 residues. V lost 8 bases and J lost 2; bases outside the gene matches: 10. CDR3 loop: CASGGAGEGQETQYF. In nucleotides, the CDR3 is TGTGCCAGCGGTGGAGCGGGAGAGGGGCAAGAGACCCAGTACTTC.

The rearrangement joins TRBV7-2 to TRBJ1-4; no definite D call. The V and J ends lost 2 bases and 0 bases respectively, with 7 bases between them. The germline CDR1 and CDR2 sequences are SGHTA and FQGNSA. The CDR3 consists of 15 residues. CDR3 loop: CASSLTGTTNEKLFF. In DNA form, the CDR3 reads TGTGCCAGCAGCTTAACGGGGACAACTAATGAAAAACTGTTTTTT.

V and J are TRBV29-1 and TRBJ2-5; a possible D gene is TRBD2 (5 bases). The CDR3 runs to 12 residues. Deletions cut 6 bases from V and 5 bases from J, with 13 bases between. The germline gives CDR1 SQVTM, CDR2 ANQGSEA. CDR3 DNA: TGCAGCGTGGAGGAGGAGTCGGAGACCCAGTACTTC. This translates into CSVEEESETQYF. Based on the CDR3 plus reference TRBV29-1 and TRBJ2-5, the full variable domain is SAVISQKPSRDICQRGTSLTIQCQVDSQVTMMFWYRQQPGQSLTLIATANQGSEATYESGFVIDKFPISRPNLTFSTLTVSNMSPEDSSIYLCSVEEESETQYFGPGTRLLVL.

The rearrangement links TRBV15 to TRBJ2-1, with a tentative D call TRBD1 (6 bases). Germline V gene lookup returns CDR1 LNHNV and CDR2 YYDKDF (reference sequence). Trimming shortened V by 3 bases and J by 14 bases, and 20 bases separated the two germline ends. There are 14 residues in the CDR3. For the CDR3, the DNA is TGTGCCACCAGCAGTGTGAAGGACAGTTTGATTAAGTTCTTC. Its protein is CATSSVKDSLIKFF.

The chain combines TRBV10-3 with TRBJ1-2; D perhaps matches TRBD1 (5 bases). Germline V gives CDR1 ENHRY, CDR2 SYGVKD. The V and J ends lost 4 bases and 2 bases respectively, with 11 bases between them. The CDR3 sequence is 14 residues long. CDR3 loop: CAISGPEGNYGYTF. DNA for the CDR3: TGTGCCATCAGTGGCCCGGAGGGGAACTATGGCTACACCTTC.

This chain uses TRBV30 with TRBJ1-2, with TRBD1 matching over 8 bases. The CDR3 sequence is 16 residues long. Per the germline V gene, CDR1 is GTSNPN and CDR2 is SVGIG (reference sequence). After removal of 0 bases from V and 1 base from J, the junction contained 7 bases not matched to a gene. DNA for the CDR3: TGTGCCTGGAGTGTCCCACGGACAGGGTATAACTATGGCTACACCTTC. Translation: CAWSVPRTGYNYGYTF.

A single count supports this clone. This chain's CDR3 is CASSALSGLAATDTQYF. In DNA, the CDR3 is TGTGCCAGCAGCGCCCTCTCGGGACTAGCGGCCACAGATACGCAGTATTTT. This chain uses TRBV9 with TRBJ2-3, with 11 bases matching TRBD2. CDR3 length: 17 residues. CDR1 is SGDLS, CDR2 YYNGEE, per germline. With V trimmed by 3 bases and J by 2 bases, 8 bases remained unmatched. Full variable domain (missing parts from reference TRBV9 and TRBJ2-3): DSGVTQTPKHLITATGQRVTLRCSPRSGDLSVYWYQQSLDQGLQFLIQYYNGEERAKGNILERFSAQQFPDLHSELNLSSLELGDSALYFCASSALSGLAATDTQYFGPGTRLTVL.

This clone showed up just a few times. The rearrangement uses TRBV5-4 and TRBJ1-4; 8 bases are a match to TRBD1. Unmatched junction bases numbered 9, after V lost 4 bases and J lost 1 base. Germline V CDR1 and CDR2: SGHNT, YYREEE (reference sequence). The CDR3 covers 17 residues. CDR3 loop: CASSLPGQGQTNEKLFF. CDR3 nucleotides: TGTGCCAGCAGCCTTCCTGGACAGGGACAAACTAATGAAAAACTGTTTTTT.

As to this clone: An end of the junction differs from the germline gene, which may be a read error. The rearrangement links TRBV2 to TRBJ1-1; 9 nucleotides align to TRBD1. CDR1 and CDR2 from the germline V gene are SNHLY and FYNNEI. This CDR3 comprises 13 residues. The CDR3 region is CASTTPETGGAPF. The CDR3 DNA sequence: TGTGCCAGCACTACACCGGAGACAGGGGGGGCCCCCTTT.

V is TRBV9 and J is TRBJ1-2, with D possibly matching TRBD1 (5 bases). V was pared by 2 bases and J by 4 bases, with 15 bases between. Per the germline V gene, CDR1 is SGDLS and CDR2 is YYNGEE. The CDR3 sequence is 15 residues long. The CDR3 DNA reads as TGTGCCAGCAGCGTTACCGGGGGAGGGGTCTATGGCTACACCTTC. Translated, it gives CASSVTGGGVYGYTF.

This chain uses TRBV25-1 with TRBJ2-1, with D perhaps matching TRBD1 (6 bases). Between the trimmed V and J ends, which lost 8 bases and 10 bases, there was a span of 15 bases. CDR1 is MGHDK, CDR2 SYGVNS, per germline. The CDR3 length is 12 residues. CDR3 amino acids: CASGTGWREQFF. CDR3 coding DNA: TGTGCCAGCGGCACAGGGTGGAGAGAGCAGTTCTTC.